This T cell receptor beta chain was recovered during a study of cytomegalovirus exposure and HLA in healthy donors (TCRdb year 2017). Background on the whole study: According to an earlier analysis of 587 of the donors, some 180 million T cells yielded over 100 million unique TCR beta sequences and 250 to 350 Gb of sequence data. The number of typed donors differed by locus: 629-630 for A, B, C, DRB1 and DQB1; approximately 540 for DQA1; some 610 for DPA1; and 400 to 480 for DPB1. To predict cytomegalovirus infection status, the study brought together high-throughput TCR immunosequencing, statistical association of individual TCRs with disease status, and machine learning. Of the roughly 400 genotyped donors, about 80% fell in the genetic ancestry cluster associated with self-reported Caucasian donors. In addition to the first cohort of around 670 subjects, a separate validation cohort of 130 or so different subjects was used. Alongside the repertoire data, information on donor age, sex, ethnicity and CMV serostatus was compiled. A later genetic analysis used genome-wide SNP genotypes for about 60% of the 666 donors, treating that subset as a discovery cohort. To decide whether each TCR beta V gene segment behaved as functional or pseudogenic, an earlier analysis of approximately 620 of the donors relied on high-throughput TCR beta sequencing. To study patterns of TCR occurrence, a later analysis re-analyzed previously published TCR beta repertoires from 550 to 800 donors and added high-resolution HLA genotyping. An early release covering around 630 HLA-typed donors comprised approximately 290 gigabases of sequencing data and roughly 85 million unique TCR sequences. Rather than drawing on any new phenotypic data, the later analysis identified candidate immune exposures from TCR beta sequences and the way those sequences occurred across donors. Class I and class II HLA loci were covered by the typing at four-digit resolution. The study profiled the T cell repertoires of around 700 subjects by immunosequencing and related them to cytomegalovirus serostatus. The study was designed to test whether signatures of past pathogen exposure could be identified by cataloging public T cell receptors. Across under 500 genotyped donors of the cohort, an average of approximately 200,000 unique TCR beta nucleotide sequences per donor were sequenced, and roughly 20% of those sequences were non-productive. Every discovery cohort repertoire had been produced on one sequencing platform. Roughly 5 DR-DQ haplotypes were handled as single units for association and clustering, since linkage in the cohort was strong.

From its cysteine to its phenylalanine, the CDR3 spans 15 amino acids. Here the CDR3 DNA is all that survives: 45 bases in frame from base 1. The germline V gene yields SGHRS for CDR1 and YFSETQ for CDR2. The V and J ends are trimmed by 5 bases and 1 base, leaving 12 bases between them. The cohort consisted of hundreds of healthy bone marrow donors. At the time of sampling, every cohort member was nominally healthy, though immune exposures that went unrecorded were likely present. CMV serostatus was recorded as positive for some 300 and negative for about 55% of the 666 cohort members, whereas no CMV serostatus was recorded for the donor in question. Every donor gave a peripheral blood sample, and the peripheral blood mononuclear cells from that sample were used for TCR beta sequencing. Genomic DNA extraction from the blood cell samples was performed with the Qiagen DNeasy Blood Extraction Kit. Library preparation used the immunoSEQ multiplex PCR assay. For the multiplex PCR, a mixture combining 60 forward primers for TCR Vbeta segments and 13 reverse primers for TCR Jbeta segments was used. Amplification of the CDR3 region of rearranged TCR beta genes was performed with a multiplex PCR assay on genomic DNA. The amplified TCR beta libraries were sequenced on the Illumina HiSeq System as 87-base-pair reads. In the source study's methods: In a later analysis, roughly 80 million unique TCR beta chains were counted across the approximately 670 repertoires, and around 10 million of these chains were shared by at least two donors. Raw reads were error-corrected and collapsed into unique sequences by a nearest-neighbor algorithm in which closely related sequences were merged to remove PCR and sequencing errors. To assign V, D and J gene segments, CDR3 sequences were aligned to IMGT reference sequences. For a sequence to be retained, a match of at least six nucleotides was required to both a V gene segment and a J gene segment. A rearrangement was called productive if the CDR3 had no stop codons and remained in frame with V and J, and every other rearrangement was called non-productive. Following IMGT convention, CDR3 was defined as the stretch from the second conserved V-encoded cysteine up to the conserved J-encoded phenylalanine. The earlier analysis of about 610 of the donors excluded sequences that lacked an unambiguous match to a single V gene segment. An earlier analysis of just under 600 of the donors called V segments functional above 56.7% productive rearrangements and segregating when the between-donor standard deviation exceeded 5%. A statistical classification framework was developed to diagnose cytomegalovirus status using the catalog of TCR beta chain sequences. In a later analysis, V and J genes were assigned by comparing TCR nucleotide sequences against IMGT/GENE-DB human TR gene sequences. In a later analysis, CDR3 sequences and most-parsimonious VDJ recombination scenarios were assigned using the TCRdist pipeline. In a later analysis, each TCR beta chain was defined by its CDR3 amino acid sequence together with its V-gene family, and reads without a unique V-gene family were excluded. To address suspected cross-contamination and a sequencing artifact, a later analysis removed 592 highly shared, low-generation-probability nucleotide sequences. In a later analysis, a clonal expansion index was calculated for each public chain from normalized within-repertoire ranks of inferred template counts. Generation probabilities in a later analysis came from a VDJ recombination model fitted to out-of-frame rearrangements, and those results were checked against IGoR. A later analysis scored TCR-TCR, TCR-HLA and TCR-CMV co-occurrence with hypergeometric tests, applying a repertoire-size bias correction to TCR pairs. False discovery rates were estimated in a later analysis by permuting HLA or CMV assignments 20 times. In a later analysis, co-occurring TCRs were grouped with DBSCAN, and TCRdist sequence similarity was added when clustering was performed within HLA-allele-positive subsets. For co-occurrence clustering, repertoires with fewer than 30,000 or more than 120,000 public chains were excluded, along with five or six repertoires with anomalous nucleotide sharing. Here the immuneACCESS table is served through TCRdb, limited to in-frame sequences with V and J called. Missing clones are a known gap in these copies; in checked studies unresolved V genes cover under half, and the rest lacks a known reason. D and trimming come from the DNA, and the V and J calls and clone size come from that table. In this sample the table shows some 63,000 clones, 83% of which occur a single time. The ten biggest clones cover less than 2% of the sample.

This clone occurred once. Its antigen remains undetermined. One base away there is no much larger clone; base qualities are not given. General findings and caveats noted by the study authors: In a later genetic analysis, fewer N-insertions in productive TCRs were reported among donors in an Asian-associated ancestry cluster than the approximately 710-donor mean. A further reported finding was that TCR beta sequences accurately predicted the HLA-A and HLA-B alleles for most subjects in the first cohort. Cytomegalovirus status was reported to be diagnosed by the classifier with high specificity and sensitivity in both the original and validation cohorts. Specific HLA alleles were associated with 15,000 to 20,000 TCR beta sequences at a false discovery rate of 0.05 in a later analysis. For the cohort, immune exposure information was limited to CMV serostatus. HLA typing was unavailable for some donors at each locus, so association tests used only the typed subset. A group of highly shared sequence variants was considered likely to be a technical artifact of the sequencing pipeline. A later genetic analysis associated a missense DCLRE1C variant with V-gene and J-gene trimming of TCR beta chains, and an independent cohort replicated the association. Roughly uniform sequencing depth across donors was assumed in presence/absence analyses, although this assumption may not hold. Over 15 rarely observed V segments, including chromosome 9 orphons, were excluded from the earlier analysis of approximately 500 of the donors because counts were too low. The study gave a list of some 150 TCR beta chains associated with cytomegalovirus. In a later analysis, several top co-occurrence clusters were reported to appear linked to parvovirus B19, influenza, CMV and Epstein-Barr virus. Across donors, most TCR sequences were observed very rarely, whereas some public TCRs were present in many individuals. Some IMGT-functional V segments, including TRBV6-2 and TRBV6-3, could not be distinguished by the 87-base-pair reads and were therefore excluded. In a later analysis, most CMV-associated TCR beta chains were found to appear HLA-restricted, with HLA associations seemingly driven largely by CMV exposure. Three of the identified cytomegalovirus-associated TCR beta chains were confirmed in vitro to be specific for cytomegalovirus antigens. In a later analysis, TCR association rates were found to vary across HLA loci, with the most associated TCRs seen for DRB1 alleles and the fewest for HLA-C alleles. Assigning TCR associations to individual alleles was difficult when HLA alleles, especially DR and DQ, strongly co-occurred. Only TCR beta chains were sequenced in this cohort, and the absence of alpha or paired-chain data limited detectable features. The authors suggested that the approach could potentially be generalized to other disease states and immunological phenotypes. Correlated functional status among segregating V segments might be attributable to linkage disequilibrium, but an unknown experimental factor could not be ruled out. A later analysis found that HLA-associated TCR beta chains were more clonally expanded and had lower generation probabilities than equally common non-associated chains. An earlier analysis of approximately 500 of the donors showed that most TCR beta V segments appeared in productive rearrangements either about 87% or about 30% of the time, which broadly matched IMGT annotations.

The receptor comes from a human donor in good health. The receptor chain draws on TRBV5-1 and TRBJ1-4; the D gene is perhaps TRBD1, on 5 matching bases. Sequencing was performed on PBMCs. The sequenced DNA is TGCGCCAGCAGTTACCTGGGGGGAACTAATGAAAAACTGTTTTTT. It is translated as CASSYLGGTNEKLFF.